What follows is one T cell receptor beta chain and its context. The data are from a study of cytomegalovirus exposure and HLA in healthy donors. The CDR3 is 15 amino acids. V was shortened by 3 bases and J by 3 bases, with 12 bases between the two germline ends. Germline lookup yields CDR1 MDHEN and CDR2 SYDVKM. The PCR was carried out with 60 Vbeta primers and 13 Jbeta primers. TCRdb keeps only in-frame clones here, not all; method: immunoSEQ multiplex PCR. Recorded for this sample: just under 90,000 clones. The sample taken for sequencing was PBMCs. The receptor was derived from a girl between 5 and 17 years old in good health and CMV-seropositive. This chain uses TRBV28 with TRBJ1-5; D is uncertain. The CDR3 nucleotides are TGTGCCAGCAGTTTGTCAGTTTTTAACAATCAGCCCCAGCATTTT. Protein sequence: CASSLSVFNNQPQHF.